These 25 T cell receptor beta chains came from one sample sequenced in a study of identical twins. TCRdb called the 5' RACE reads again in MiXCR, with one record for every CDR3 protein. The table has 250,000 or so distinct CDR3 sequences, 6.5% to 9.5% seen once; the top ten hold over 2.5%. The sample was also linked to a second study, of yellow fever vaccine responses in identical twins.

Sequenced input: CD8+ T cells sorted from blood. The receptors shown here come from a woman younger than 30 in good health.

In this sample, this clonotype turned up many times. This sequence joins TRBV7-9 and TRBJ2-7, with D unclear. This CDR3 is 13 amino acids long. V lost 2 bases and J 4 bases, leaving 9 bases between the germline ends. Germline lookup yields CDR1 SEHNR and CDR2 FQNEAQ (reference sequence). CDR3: CASSLPLEYEQYF. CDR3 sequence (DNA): TGTGCCAGCAGCTTACCCCTAGAATACGAGCAGTACTTC.

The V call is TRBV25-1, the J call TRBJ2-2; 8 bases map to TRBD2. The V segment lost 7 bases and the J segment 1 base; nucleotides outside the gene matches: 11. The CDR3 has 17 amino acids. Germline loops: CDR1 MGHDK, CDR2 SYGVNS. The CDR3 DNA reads TGTGCCAGCACTGGAATTGGGGGACTAGAGAACACCGGGGAGCTGTTTTTT. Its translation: CASTGIGGLENTGELFF.

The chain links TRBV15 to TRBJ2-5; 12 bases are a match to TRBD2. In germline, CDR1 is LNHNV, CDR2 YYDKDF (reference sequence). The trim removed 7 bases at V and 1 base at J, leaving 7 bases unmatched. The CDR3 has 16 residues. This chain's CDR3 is CATTNLAGGVQETQYF. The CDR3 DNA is TGTGCCACCACCAACCTAGCGGGAGGGGTCCAAGAGACCCAGTACTTC.

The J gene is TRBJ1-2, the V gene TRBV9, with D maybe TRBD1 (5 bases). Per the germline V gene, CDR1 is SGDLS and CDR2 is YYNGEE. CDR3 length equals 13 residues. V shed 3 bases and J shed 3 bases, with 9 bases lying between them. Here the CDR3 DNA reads TGTGCCAGCAGCGGGACGGGGGACTATGGCTACACCTTC. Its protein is CASSGTGDYGYTF.

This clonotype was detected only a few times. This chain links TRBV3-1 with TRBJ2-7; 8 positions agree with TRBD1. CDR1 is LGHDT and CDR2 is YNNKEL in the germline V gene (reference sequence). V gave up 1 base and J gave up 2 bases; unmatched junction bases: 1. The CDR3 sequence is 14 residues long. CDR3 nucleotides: TGTGCCAGCAGCCAAGTGGACAGGGCCTACGAGCAGTACTTC. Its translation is CASSQVDRAYEQYF.

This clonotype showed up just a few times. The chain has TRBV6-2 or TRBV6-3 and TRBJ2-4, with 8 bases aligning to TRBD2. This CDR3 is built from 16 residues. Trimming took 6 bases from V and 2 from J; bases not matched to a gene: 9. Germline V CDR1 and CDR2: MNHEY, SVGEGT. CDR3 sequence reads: CASSRTSGPSKNIQYF. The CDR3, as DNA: TGTGCCAGCAGCCGTACTAGCGGACCCTCCAAAAACATTCAGTACTTC.

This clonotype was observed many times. CDR3: CASSEGSYEQYF. CDR3 nucleotides: TGTGCCAGCAGTGAAGGGTCCTACGAGCAGTACTTC. This chain links TRBV25-1 with TRBJ2-7, with D hard to call. Trimming cost V 2 bases and J 1 base, with 3 bases left between them. Germline V gives CDR1 MGHDK, CDR2 SYGVNS. The CDR3 contains 12 residues.

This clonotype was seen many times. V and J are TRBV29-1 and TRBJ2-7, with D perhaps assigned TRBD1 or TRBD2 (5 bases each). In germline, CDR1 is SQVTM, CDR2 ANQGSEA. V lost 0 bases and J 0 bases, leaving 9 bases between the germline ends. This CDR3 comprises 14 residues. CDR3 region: CSVEDRDASYEQYF. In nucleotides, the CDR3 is TGCAGCGTTGAAGATCGGGACGCCTCCTACGAGCAGTACTTC.

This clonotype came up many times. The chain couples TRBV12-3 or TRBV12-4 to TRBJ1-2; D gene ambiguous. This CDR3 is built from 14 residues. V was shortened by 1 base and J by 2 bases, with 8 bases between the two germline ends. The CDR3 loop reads CASSLGSVNYGYTF. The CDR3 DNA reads TGTGCCAGCAGTTTAGGCTCGGTGAACTATGGCTACACCTTC.

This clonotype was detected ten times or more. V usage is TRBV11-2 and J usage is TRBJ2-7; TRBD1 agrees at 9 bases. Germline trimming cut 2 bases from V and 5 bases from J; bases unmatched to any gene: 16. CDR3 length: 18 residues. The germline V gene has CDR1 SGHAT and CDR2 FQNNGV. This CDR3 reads CASSLNRNRGRFEDEQYF. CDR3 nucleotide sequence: TGTGCCAGCAGCTTAAACCGGAACAGGGGGCGGTTTGAGGACGAGCAGTACTTC.

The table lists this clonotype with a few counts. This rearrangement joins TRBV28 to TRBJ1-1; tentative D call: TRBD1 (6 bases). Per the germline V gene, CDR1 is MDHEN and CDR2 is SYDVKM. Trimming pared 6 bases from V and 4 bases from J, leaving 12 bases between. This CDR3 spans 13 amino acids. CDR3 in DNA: TGTGCCAGCAGCCTCCCGGGGGCCACTGAAGCTTTCTTT. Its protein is CASSLPGATEAFF.

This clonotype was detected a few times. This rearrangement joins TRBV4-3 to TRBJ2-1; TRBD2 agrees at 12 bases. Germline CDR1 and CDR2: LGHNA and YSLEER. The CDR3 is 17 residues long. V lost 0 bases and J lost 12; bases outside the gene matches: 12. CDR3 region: CASSQDGGGLAGGPQFF. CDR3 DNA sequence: TGCGCCAGCAGCCAAGATGGGGGGGGTCTAGCGGGAGGGCCGCAGTTCTTC.

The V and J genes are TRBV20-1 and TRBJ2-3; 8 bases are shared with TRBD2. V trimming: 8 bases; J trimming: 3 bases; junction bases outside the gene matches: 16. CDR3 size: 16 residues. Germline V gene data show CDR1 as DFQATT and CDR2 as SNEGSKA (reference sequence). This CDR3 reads CSCEGEREYETDTQYF. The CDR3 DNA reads TGCAGTTGCGAGGGGGAGCGGGAGTACGAGACAGATACGCAGTATTTT.

CDR3: CASSYSMLAGTYNEQFF. The CDR3 coding sequence is TGTGCCAGCAGTTACTCGATGCTAGCGGGGACCTACAATGAGCAGTTCTTC. The chain has TRBV6-5 and TRBJ2-1; 9 nucleotides match TRBD2. V shed 0 bases and J 2 bases; nucleotides not matched to a gene: 5. The CDR3 is 17 residues long. Germline-derived CDR1 and CDR2 are MNHEY and SVGAGI.

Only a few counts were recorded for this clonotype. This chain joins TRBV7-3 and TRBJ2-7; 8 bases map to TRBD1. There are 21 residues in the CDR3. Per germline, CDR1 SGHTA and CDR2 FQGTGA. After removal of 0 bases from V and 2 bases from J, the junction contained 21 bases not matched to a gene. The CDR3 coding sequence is TGTGCCAGCAGCTTAACCCGGGACAGGCTCTTGAACCTAAATCGGCCCTACGAGCAGTACTTC. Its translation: CASSLTRDRLLNLNRPYEQYF.

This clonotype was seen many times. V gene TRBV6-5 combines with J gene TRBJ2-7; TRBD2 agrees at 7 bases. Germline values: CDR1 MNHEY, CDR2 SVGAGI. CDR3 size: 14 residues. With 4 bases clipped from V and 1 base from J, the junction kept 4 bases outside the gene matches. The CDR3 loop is CASSSWRESYEQYF. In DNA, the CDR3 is TGTGCCAGCAGTTCGTGGCGGGAGTCCTACGAGCAGTACTTC.

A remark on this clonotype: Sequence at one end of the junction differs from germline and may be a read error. The CDR3 sequence: CASSLFKDRSCDF. CDR3 DNA sequence: TGTGCCAGCAGCTTATTCAAGGACAGGAGCTGTGACTTC. The V call is TRBV7-2, the J call TRBJ2-1, with 7 bases aligning to TRBD1. There are 13 residues in the CDR3. CDR1 is SGHTA and CDR2 is FQGNSA in the germline V gene. Combining the CDR3 with reference TRBV7-2 and TRBJ2-1 gives the whole variable domain GAGVSQSPSNKVTEKGKDVELRCDPISGHTALYWYRQSLGQGLEFLIYFQGNSAPDKSGLPSDRFSAERTGGSVSTLTIQRTQQEDSAVYLCASSLFKDRSCDFGPGTRLTVL.

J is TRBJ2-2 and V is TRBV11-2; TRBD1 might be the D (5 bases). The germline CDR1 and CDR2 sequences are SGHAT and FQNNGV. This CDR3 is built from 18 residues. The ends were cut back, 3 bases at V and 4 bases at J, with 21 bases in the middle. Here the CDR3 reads CASSFPLGAVFPTGELFF. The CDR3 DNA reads TGTGCCAGCAGCTTCCCCCTTGGGGCGGTATTCCCCACCGGGGAGCTGTTTTTT.

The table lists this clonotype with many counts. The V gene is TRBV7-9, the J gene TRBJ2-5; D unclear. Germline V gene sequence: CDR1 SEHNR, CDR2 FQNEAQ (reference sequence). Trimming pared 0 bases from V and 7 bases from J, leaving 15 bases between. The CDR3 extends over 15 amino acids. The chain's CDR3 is CASSLAVTSIGTQYF. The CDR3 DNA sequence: TGTGCCAGCAGCTTAGCGGTTACTTCGATTGGGACCCAGTACTTC.

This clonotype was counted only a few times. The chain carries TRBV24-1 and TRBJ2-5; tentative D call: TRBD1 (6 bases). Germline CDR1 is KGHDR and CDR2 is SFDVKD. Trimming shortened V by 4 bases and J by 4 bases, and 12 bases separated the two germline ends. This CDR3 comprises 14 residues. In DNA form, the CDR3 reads TGTGCCACCAGTGACAGGGGAAGTTCAGAGACCCAGTACTTC. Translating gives CATSDRGSSETQYF.

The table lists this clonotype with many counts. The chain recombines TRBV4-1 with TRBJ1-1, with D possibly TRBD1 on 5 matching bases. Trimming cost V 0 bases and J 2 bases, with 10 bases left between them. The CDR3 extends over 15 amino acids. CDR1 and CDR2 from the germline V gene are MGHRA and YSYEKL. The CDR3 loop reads CASSQEEGTNTEAFF. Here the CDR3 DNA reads TGCGCCAGCAGCCAAGAAGAGGGGACTAACACTGAAGCTTTCTTT.

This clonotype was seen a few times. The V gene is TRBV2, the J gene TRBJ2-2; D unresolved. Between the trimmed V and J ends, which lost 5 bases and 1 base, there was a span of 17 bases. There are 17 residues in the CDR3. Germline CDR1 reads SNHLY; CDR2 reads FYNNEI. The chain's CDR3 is CASSPKGLAGNTGELFF. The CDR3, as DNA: TGTGCCAGCAGTCCTAAGGGTTTGGCAGGGAACACCGGGGAGCTGTTTTTT.

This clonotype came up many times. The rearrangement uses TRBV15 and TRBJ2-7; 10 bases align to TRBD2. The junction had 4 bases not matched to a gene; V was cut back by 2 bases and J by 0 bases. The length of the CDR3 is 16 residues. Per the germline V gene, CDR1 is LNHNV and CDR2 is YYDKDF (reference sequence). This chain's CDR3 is CATSRSTSGYSYEQYF. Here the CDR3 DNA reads TGTGCCACCAGCAGATCGACTAGCGGGTACTCCTACGAGCAGTACTTC.

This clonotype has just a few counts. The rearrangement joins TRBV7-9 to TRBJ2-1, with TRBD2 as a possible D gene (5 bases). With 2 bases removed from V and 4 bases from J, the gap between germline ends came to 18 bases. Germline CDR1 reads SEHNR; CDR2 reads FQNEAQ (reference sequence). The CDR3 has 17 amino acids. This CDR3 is CASSLFVGVRKYNEQFF. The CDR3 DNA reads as TGTGCCAGCAGCTTATTCGTCGGGGTCAGAAAATACAATGAGCAGTTCTTC.

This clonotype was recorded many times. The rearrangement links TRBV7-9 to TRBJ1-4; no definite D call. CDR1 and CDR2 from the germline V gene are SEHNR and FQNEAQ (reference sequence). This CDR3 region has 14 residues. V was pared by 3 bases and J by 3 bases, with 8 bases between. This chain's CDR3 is CASSLAVPNEKLFF. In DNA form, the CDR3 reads TGTGCCAGCAGCTTGGCGGTCCCTAATGAAAAACTGTTTTTT.